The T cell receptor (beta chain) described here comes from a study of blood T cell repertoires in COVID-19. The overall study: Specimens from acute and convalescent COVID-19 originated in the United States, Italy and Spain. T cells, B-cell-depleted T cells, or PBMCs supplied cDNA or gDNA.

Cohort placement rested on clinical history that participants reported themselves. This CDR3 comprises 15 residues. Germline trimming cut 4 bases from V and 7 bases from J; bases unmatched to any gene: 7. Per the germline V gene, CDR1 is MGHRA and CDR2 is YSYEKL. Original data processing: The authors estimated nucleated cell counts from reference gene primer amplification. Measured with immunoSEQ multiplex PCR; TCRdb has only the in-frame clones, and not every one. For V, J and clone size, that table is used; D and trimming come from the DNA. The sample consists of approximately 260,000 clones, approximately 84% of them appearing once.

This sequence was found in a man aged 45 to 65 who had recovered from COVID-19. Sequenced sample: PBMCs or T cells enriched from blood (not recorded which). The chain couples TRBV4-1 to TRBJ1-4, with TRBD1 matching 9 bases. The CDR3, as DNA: TGCGCCAGCAGCCCCACGGGACAGGGTGGTGAAAAACTGTTTTTT. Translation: CASSPTGQGGEKLFF.